Following are 5 T cell receptor beta chains from one sample sequenced in a study of blood T cell repertoires in COVID-19 (dated by TCRdb to 2020 to 2021). The library came from the immunoSEQ multiplex PCR assay. The immuneACCESS repertoire file appears here via TCRdb, limited to in-frame rearrangements. These files lack a portion of the clones; in checked studies, under half of the deficit traces to unresolved V genes, and the cause of the others is not known. Here the sample has about 170,000 clones; roughly nine tenths occur a single time. Together, the top ten hold 6% to 7.5% of the sample. What was sequenced was peripheral blood. The receptors derive from an elderly woman in a cohort sampled during active or convalescent COVID-19.

The V and J genes are TRBV2 and TRBJ1-3, with D tentatively TRBD1 (6 bases). This CDR3 has 15 amino acids. In germline, CDR1 is SNHLY, CDR2 FYNNEI. Trimming cost V 7 bases and J 0 bases, with 13 bases left between them. The CDR3 spells CASNKQGFSGNTIYF. For the CDR3, the DNA is TGTGCCAGCAACAAACAGGGCTTCTCTGGAAACACCATATATTTT.

This clone was seen once. V is TRBV5-1 and J is TRBJ2-5; 9 nucleotides agree with TRBD2. Germline V gene sequence: CDR1 SGHRS, CDR2 YFSETQ. After removal of 0 bases from V and 7 bases from J, the junction contained 13 bases not matched to a gene. This CDR3 region has 17 residues. This CDR3 reads CASSLESGSGGPTTQYF. DNA of the CDR3: TGCGCCAGCAGCTTGGAGAGTGGTAGCGGGGGCCCCACGACCCAGTACTTC. The full variable domain, completed using reference TRBV5-1 and TRBJ2-5, is KAGVTQTPRYLIKTRGQQVTLSCSPISGHRSVSWYQQTPGQGLQFLFEYFSETQRNKGNFPGRFSGRQFSNSRSEMNVSTLELGDSALYLCASSLESGSGGPTTQYFGPGTRLLVL.

The V gene is TRBV7-2, the J gene TRBJ1-5; 8 bases are shared with TRBD1. The germline gives CDR1 SGHTA, CDR2 FQGNSA. This CDR3 is built from 15 residues. Trimming at V came to 5 bases and at J to 4 bases, leaving 7 bases not matched to a gene. CDR3 sequence: CASSPDRALNQPQHF. The CDR3 bases are TGTGCCAGCAGCCCGGACAGGGCCCTAAATCAGCCCCAGCATTTT.

The chain couples TRBV30 to TRBJ2-3; tentative D call: TRBD1 (6 bases). The CDR3 covers 13 residues. The V gene's germline CDR1 is GTSNPN and CDR2 SVGIG (reference sequence). V lost 3 bases and J 4 bases, leaving 11 bases between the germline ends. CDR3 loop: CAWRTGSADTQYF. CDR3 nucleotide sequence: TGTGCCTGGAGAACAGGGTCGGCAGATACGCAGTATTTT.

This rearrangement joins TRBV6-2 or TRBV6-3 to TRBJ2-1, with a possible D match to TRBD2 (5 bases). Trimming stripped 4 bases from V and 3 bases from J, with 7 bases between. The CDR3 is made up of 13 amino acids. Germline lookup yields CDR1 MNHEY and CDR2 SVGEGT. Here the CDR3 reads CASSWTFYNEQFF. The DNA for the CDR3 is TGTGCCAGCAGTTGGACTTTCTACAATGAGCAGTTCTTC.